These 23 T cell receptor beta chains share one sample of origin, sequenced in a study of cytomegalovirus exposure and HLA in healthy donors. A multiplex PCR was run with 60 Vbeta primers and 13 Jbeta primers. The table came from immunoSEQ multiplex PCR; TCRdb's copy has only in-frame clones and leaves some out. This table holds roughly 200,000 clones, 70% to 80% found once. Material for sequencing was PBMCs. All receptors derive from a woman in her twenties or thirties in good health and CMV-seropositive.

This CDR3 is CASSPTGKDTEAFF. In nucleotides, the CDR3 is TGTGCCAGCAGCCCCACAGGGAAGGACACTGAAGCTTTCTTT. The V call is TRBV7-3, the J call TRBJ1-1; the D gene is possibly TRBD1 (6 bases). This CDR3 region has 14 residues. The V end lost 5 bases, the J end lost 3 bases, and 13 bases lay between the germline ends. From germline, CDR1 is SGHTA and CDR2 FQGTGA.

The chain is built from TRBV7-2 and TRBJ2-1; perhaps TRBD2 as D (6 bases). CDR3 length: 12 residues. Germline CDR1 SGHTA, CDR2 FQGNSA. V was pared by 5 bases and J by 10 bases, with 12 bases between. CDR3 in amino acids: CASSPTRLEQFF. CDR3 in DNA: TGTGCCAGCAGCCCGACTAGGTTAGAGCAGTTCTTC.

Of note for this clone: Other DNA sequences from this sample encode an identical CDR3 as well. The chain recombines TRBV11-2 with TRBJ1-1; no reliable D call. Trimming pared 4 bases from V and 8 bases from J, leaving 17 bases between. From germline, CDR1 is SGHAT and CDR2 FQNNGV. This CDR3 is built from 14 residues. The CDR3: CASSSDEGITEAFF. The CDR3 DNA is TGTGCCAGCAGCTCCGACGAGGGAATTACCGAAGCTTTCTTT.

The V and J genes are TRBV11-1 and TRBJ2-7, with TRBD2 identical over 13 bases. Germline CDR1 SGHAT, CDR2 FQDESV (reference sequence). The CDR3 consists of 17 residues. The junction had 9 bases not matched to a gene; V was cut back by 5 bases and J by 2 bases. CDR3 region: CASSPRTSGSLTYEQYF. CDR3 sequence (DNA): TGTGCCAGCAGCCCCAGGACTAGCGGGAGTTTAACCTACGAGCAGTACTTC.

The rearrangement uses TRBV10-3 and TRBJ2-2, with D possibly matching TRBD1 (6 bases). This CDR3 region has 15 residues. From germline, CDR1 is ENHRY and CDR2 SYGVKD. V was shortened by 0 bases and J by 5 bases, with 10 bases between the two germline ends. CDR3 coding DNA: TGTGCCATCAGTGAGTCGGGGCAGGGGACCGGGGAGCTGTTTTTT. This sequence encodes CAISESGQGTGELFF.

This clone was recorded a few times. The chain links TRBV7-3 to TRBJ2-1; D is unclear. Germline values: CDR1 SGHTA, CDR2 FQGTGA. The CDR3 is made up of 14 amino acids. The germline V and J ends were trimmed by 2 bases and 9 bases, with 14 bases remaining between them. This CDR3 reads CASSLGSPTGEQFF. DNA for the CDR3: TGTGCCAGCAGCTTAGGTTCACCAACTGGTGAGCAGTTCTTC.

The chain carries TRBV10-3 and TRBJ1-1; tentative D call: TRBD1 (5 bases). Germline lookup yields CDR1 ENHRY and CDR2 SYGVKD. Trimming removed 4 bases from V and 5 bases from J, with 17 bases in between. The CDR3 is 15 residues long. The CDR3 loop reads CAISGGEQRLTEAFF. CDR3 sequence (DNA): TGTGCCATCAGTGGGGGGGAACAGCGGTTAACTGAAGCTTTCTTT.

V is TRBV4-1 and J is TRBJ2-6, with TRBD2 matching 7 bases. The V and J ends lost 2 bases and 4 bases, in that order; junction bases with no gene match: 5. Germline V CDR1 and CDR2: MGHRA, YSYEKL. CDR3 length: 16 amino acids. The chain's CDR3 is CASSQPGGAGANVLTF. CDR3 bases: TGCGCCAGCAGCCAACCGGGGGGAGCCGGGGCCAACGTCCTGACTTTC.

The rearrangement links TRBV30 to TRBJ2-7; D uncertain. The CDR3 runs 12 residues. Between the trimmed V and J ends, which lost 1 base and 2 bases, there was a span of 6 bases. Germline V CDR1 and CDR2: GTSNPN, SVGIG (reference sequence). In DNA, the CDR3 is TGTGCCTGGAGTGGTGCAGCCTACGAGCAGTACTTC. Its protein product is CAWSGAAYEQYF.

This clone was observed a handful of times. CDR3 sequence: CASRGVYGYTF. CDR3 nucleotides: TGCGCCAGCAGAGGGGTTTATGGCTACACCTTC. The V call is TRBV5-1, the J call TRBJ1-2; D might be TRBD1 (5 bases). The CDR3 runs 11 residues. The V end lost 5 bases, the J end lost 5 bases, and 7 bases lay between the germline ends. Germline loops: CDR1 SGHRS, CDR2 YFSETQ. Full variable domain (outside the CDR3, taken from reference TRBV5-1 and TRBJ1-2): KAGVTQTPRYLIKTRGQQVTLSCSPISGHRSVSWYQQTPGQGLQFLFEYFSETQRNKGNFPGRFSGRQFSNSRSEMNVSTLELGDSALYLCASRGVYGYTFGSGTRLTVV.

This clone has only one observation. The chain recombines TRBV5-6 with TRBJ2-5, with D perhaps matching TRBD2 (5 bases). The CDR3 contains 16 residues. Germline V gene lookup returns CDR1 SGHDT and CDR2 YYEEEE. Trimming removed 3 bases from V and 5 bases from J, with 20 bases in between. The CDR3 protein is CASSSTSGPGWETQYF. The DNA for the CDR3 is TGTGCCAGCAGCTCCACATCAGGTCCGGGGTGGGAGACCCAGTACTTC.

The genes are TRBV2 and TRBJ2-7; D is uncertain. The ends were cut back, 8 bases at V and 0 bases at J, with 14 bases in the middle. The CDR3 has 14 amino acids. From germline, CDR1 is SNHLY and CDR2 FYNNEI. This CDR3 reads CASLRVFSSYEQYF. CDR3 bases: TGTGCCAGCCTCCGGGTCTTTTCCTCCTACGAGCAGTACTTC.

The V call is TRBV6-5, the J call TRBJ2-7; 9 nucleotides match TRBD1. V trimming: 8 bases; J trimming: 4 bases; junction bases outside the gene matches: 6. CDR3 length equals 13 residues. Germline V gives CDR1 MNHEY, CDR2 SVGAGI. CDR3 region: CASSRTGVYEQYF. In DNA form, the CDR3 reads TGTGCCAGCTCTAGGACAGGGGTGTACGAGCAGTACTTC.

The rearrangement joins TRBV30 to TRBJ2-1; maybe TRBD2 (5 bases). The CDR3 consists of 11 residues. CDR1 is GTSNPN and CDR2 is SVGIG in the germline V gene (reference sequence). Trimming left V 5 bases short and J 10 bases short, with 12 bases between. The CDR3 DNA reads as TGTGCCTGGCGTGCCCGAGGGGAGCAGTTCTTC. Protein: CAWRARGEQFF. Looking up the rest from reference TRBV30 and TRBJ2-1 gives the full variable domain: SQTIHQWPATLVQPVGSPLSLECTVEGTSNPNLYWYRQAAGRGLQLLFYSVGIGQISSEVPQNLSASRPQDRQFILSSKKLLLSDSGFYLCAWRARGEQFFGPGTRLTVL.

The CDR3 is CASSEGTVGGTEAFF. The CDR3 DNA is TGTGCCAGCAGTGAAGGGACAGTTGGCGGCACTGAAGCTTTCTTT. The chain employs TRBV6-1 and TRBJ1-1; possibly TRBD1 for D (6 bases). Trimming took off 1 base at V and 4 bases at J, with 13 bases between the two ends. The CDR3 spans 15 residues. Looked up from germline, CDR1 is MNHNS and CDR2 is SASEGT.

The V gene is TRBV6-6, the J gene TRBJ2-7, with D possibly matching TRBD2 (6 bases). The length of the CDR3 is 15 residues. V shed 2 bases and J shed 5 bases, with 16 bases lying between them. Germline loops: CDR1 MNHNY, CDR2 SVGAGI (reference sequence). The CDR3: CASSYGDSYIDEQYF. Here the CDR3 DNA reads TGTGCCAGCAGTTACGGGGACTCCTACATAGACGAGCAGTACTTC.

As for this clone: This specimen includes other DNA sequences encoding the same CDR3. V is TRBV2 and J is TRBJ2-4; the match to TRBD2 covers 11 bases. After removal of 4 bases from V and 7 bases from J, the junction contained 0 bases not matched to a gene. CDR3 length: 13 residues. Germline CDR1 is SNHLY and CDR2 is FYNNEI. The CDR3 here is CASSVAGGNIQYF. In DNA form, the CDR3 reads TGTGCCAGCAGTGTAGCGGGGGGGAACATTCAGTACTTC.

The CDR3 nucleotides are TGTGCCAGTAGTATCAACCGGGACACTGAAGCTTTCTTT. Translation: CASSINRDTEAFF. The rearrangement uses TRBV19 and TRBJ1-1; D not certain. The CDR3 is 13 amino acids. The V end was cut by 3 bases, the J end by 3 bases, with 8 bases between. CDR1 is LNHDA, CDR2 SQIVND, per germline (reference sequence).

The chain uses TRBV2 and TRBJ1-1; 10 nucleotides line up with TRBD1. J gave up 0 bases and V 4 bases, and 5 bases lay outside the gene matches. Germline V gives CDR1 SNHLY, CDR2 FYNNEI. The CDR3 is made up of 16 amino acids. In DNA, the CDR3 is TGTGCCAGCAGTGGGACAGGGGGTGGAATGAACACTGAAGCTTTCTTT. Translating it yields CASSGTGGGMNTEAFF. Looking up the rest from reference TRBV2 and TRBJ1-1 gives the full variable domain: EPEVTQTPSHQVTQMGQEVILRCVPISNHLYFYWYRQILGQKVEFLVSFYNNEISEKSEIFDDQFSVERPDGSNFTLKIRSTKLEDSAMYFCASSGTGGGMNTEAFFGQGTRLTVV.

This chain connects TRBV2 to TRBJ1-5; possibly TRBD1 for D (5 bases). CDR1 SNHLY and CDR2 FYNNEI come from the germline V gene. V lost 2 bases and J lost 2, with 16 bases in between. CDR3 length: 17 residues. CDR3 loop: CASSESPGLLGNQPQHF. The CDR3 coding sequence is TGTGCCAGCAGTGAAAGTCCGGGACTCCTCGGCAATCAGCCCCAGCATTTT.

The chain carries TRBV7-2 and TRBJ2-3, with TRBD2 matching 9 bases. The CDR3 has 16 amino acids. V trimming: 2 bases; J trimming: 1 base; junction bases outside the gene matches: 4. Germline values: CDR1 SGHTA, CDR2 FQGNSA. The CDR3 bases are TGTGCCAGCAGCTTAAGGCCTAGCGGGGGCACAGATACGCAGTATTTT. Its translation: CASSLRPSGGTDTQYF.

V usage is TRBV9 and J usage is TRBJ2-7; weak D call: TRBD1 (6 bases). The germline V gene encodes CDR1 SGDLS and CDR2 YYNGEE. The CDR3 has 15 amino acids. Trimming cost V 4 bases and J 1 base, with 15 bases left between them. The CDR3 DNA is TGTGCCAGCAGCCCCAACCTGGACAGATCCTACGAGCAGTACTTC. Translating gives CASSPNLDRSYEQYF.

This chain connects TRBV28 to TRBJ2-7; no clear D gene. CDR1 and CDR2 from the germline V gene are MDHEN and SYDVKM. The CDR3 spans 14 residues. Trimming took 7 bases from V and 2 from J, leaving 15 bases between them. This CDR3 is CASTKPGSPYEQYF. The CDR3 DNA follows: TGTGCCAGCACCAAACCGGGTAGTCCCTACGAGCAGTACTTC.